The sequence of this T cell receptor beta chain was determined in a study of T cell responses to AZD1222 COVID-19 vaccine. Sequencing was performed with immunoSEQ multiplex PCR; in TCRdb, only in-frame clones are kept and a portion is missing. The sample holds about 100,000 clones, around nine tenths seen once. Notes on the study in general: Nearly half of spike-specific TCRs reportedly target variant regions that are unmutated in the B.1.351 and B.1.1.7 variants. Donors were chiefly white British, with a greater number of females, and clonal diversity was perhaps underestimated.

In regard to this clone: The antigen is unknown.

The CDR3 is 14 residues long. Germline lookup yields CDR1 LNHDA and CDR2 SQIVND (reference sequence). Trimming cost V 3 bases and J 3 bases; bases outside gene matches: 0. The specimen was peripheral blood, collected on day 0 of AZD1222 vaccination. The V gene is TRBV19, the J gene TRBJ1-2; 11 bases agree with TRBD1. The sequence was obtained from an adult in good health. CDR3 in amino acids: CASSMGQGDYGYTF. In DNA, the CDR3 is TGTGCCAGTAGTATGGGACAGGGGGACTATGGCTACACCTTC.